This entry lists 12 T cell receptor beta chains sequenced from one sample in a study of cytomegalovirus exposure and HLA in healthy donors. It was with 60 Vbeta and 13 Jbeta primers that the PCR ran. Data came from immunoSEQ multiplex PCR; TCRdb stores just in-frame clones and leaves some out. In the table there are around 130,000 clones, 50% to 75% of which are singletons. The sequencing sample was made of PBMCs. The source is a middle-aged woman in good health and CMV-seropositive.

The sample holds a few counts of this clone. This rearrangement joins TRBV10-1 to TRBJ2-5, with TRBD2 identical over 10 bases. CDR3 length equals 15 residues. V lost 4 bases and J lost 2; bases outside the gene matches: 4. CDR1 is WNHNN and CDR2 is SYGVQD in the germline V gene (reference sequence). The CDR3: CASSGAGGGQETQYF. CDR3 bases: TGCGCCAGCAGTGGAGCGGGAGGGGGTCAAGAGACCCAGTACTTC.

V is TRBV6-1 and J is TRBJ2-1; D possibly corresponds to TRBD2 (7 bases). Trimming shortened V by 8 bases and J by 8 bases, and 16 bases separated the two germline ends. Germline V gives CDR1 MNHNS, CDR2 SASEGT. CDR3 length equals 13 residues. CDR3 nucleotide sequence: TGTGCCAGCGCCGGGGGGCCGCCGTATGAGCAGTTCTTC. Its protein is CASAGGPPYEQFF.

The rearrangement uses TRBV28 and TRBJ2-1; tentatively, D is TRBD2 (6 bases). V lost 2 bases, J lost 10 bases, and 9 bases lay in between. Germline-derived CDR1 and CDR2 are MDHEN and SYDVKM. This CDR3 region has 12 residues. CDR3 nucleotide sequence: TGTGCCAGCAGTTTAACGGGGAGGGAGCAGTTCTTC. This sequence encodes CASSLTGREQFF.

This clone was counted between two and nine times. The V gene is TRBV15, the J gene TRBJ1-4, with TRBD1 matching over 8 bases. The CDR3 has 14 residues. Unmatched junction bases numbered 11, after V lost 9 bases and J lost 8 bases. The V gene's germline CDR1 is LNHNV and CDR2 YYDKDF (reference sequence). Here the CDR3 DNA reads TGTGCCACTCAGGGTGACAGGGGAGGGGAAAAACTGTTTTTT. It yields the protein CATQGDRGGEKLFF.

This chain connects TRBV2 to TRBJ1-5, with a tentative D call TRBD1 (5 bases). Germline loops: CDR1 SNHLY, CDR2 FYNNEI. The CDR3 contains 15 residues. The V and J ends lost 7 bases and 6 bases respectively, with 19 bases between them. The CDR3 sequence: CASKLDNSGGQPQHF. CDR3 coding DNA: TGTGCCAGCAAATTAGACAATTCCGGGGGTCAGCCCCAGCATTTT.

In this sample, this clone turned up a few times. This chain connects TRBV11-2 to TRBJ2-3, with unresolved D. V lost 3 bases, J lost 2 bases, and 9 bases lay in between. Germline CDR1 and CDR2: SGHAT and FQNNGV. This CDR3 is 14 amino acids long. The chain's CDR3 is CASSFVVHTDTQYF. CDR3 nucleotides: TGTGCCAGCAGCTTTGTTGTCCACACAGATACGCAGTATTTT.

This chain connects TRBV2 to TRBJ1-1; maybe TRBD1 (6 bases). V dropped 11 bases and J dropped 5 bases, with 15 bases sitting between them. The CDR3 runs to 12 residues. Germline V gives CDR1 SNHLY, CDR2 FYNNEI. CDR3 bases: TGTGCCGGCAACAGGGATAGTACTGAAGCTTTCTTT. This sequence encodes CAGNRDSTEAFF.

The chain carries TRBV18 and TRBJ1-1, with D possibly being TRBD1 (6 bases). The germline CDR1 and CDR2 sequences are KGHSH and LQKENI. This CDR3 contains 13 residues. V lost 5 bases to trimming and J lost 8 bases, with 15 bases between them. CDR3 sequence (DNA): TGTGCCAGCTCAGACAGACAGGACGCCGAAGCTTTCTTT. Translation: CASSDRQDAEAFF.

The chain is built from TRBV5-1 and TRBJ2-5; unclear D gene. The J call may be incorrect, as the DNA end agrees better with TRBJ2-7. Per germline, CDR1 SGHRS and CDR2 YFSETQ. This CDR3 region has 14 residues. In DNA form, the CDR3 reads TGCGCCAGCAGCTTGGGCGGCTACTCCTACGAGCAGTACTTC. This codes for CASSLGGYSYEQYF.

The chain couples TRBV10-3 to TRBJ2-1; TRBD2 agrees at 9 bases. V lost 0 bases, J lost 5 bases, and 5 bases stayed unmatched. This CDR3 has 16 residues. Looked up from germline, CDR1 is ENHRY and CDR2 is SYGVKD. CDR3 in DNA: TGTGCCATCAGTGAGTCTGGGGCGGGGGGGGACAATGAGCAGTTCTTC. Protein product: CAISESGAGGDNEQFF.

The chain employs TRBV19 and TRBJ2-7; 8 nucleotides match TRBD1. In germline, CDR1 is LNHDA, CDR2 SQIVND (reference sequence). V dropped 3 bases and J dropped 4; count of bases not matched to a gene: 8. CDR3 size: 15 residues. The CDR3 here is CASSIAGGQGYEQYF. The CDR3 nucleotides read TGTGCCAGTAGTATTGCAGGAGGACAGGGATACGAGCAGTACTTC. Together with reference TRBV19 and TRBJ2-7, the CDR3 gives the full variable domain: DGGITQSPKYLFRKEGQNVTLSCEQNLNHDAMYWYRQDPGQGLRLIYYSQIVNDFQKGDIAEGYSVSREKKESFPLTVTSAQKNPTAFYLCASSIAGGQGYEQYFGPGTRLTVT.

The rearrangement uses TRBV6-1 and TRBJ2-2, with TRBD2 matching over 7 bases. Trimming at V came to 7 bases and at J to 6 bases, leaving 8 bases not matched to a gene. Germline V lookup: CDR1 MNHNS, CDR2 SASEGT. The CDR3 runs 14 residues. CDR3 in amino acids: CASTRLASAGELFF. The CDR3 DNA reads TGTGCCAGCACTAGACTAGCCTCCGCCGGGGAGCTGTTTTTT.